The 13 T cell receptor beta chains reported below all come from one sample, sequenced in a study of T cell responses to AZD1222 COVID-19 vaccine (dated by TCRdb to the early 2020s). The intended sense of this specimen's time point label: baseline before first vaccination. The receptor library was made with the immunoSEQ multiplex PCR assay. This is the immuneACCESS table as TCRdb keeps it, with only in-frame sequences that have V and J called. A part of the clones is gone; compared with another copy, unresolved V genes explain less than half, and the rest is unexplained. The sample table shows some 200,000 clones, and roughly 93% are seen once. The top ten hold 0.75% to 1% of the sample. The sequences come from peripheral blood, collected on day 0 of AZD1222 vaccination. The receptors come from an adult in good health.

This chain joins TRBV4-1 and TRBJ2-1; D gene unclear. V was shortened by 1 base and J by 2 bases, with 3 bases between the two germline ends. Germline loops: CDR1 MGHRA, CDR2 YSYEKL. This CDR3 contains 13 residues. CDR3 coding DNA: TGCGCCAGCAGCCAAGGACCCTACAATGAGCAGTTCTTC. It specifies CASSQGPYNEQFF.

CDR3 residues: CATSPHPGNEAFF. The CDR3 DNA sequence: TGTGCCACCAGCCCCCACCCCGGGAATGAAGCTTTCTTT. The chain joins TRBV15 to TRBJ1-1; no clear D. Looked up from germline, CDR1 is LNHNV and CDR2 is YYDKDF (reference sequence). This CDR3 is 13 amino acids long. V lost 5 bases, J lost 7 bases, and 14 bases lay in between.

The V call is TRBV28, the J call TRBJ2-5; TRBD1 might be the D (5 bases). The CDR3 spans 17 residues. Trimming removed 7 bases at V and 0 bases at J, with 21 bases between. Germline V gives CDR1 MDHEN, CDR2 SYDVKM. CDR3 in amino acids: CASTETTGGLYQETQYF. The DNA for the CDR3 is TGTGCCAGCACCGAGACAACAGGCGGATTGTACCAAGAGACCCAGTACTTC.

The gene calls are TRBV19 and TRBJ1-3, with no clear D. Germline CDR1 and CDR2: LNHDA and SQIVND (reference sequence). V dropped 2 bases and J dropped 0 bases, with 2 bases sitting between them. The CDR3 runs 13 residues. In nucleotides, the CDR3 is TGTGCCAGTAGTATACACTCTGGAAACACCATATATTTT. As protein: CASSIHSGNTIYF.

V is TRBV14 and J is TRBJ1-3, with D perhaps TRBD1 (5 bases). This CDR3 has 15 amino acids. The V end was cut by 4 bases, the J end by 3 bases, with 13 bases between. Germline V gene data show CDR1 as SGHDN and CDR2 as FVKESK. The CDR3, as DNA: TGTGCCAGCAGCCCCCCGGGACGCGTTGGAAACACCATATATTTT. Protein sequence: CASSPPGRVGNTIYF.

The chain uses TRBV9 and TRBJ2-3; 11 bases agree with TRBD2. CDR3 size: 18 residues. V shed 0 bases and J 0 bases; nucleotides not matched to a gene: 6. Germline CDR1 and CDR2: SGDLS and YYNGEE. In nucleotides, the CDR3 is TGTGCCAGCAGCGTAGAACTAGCGGGGGCCCAAAGCACAGATACGCAGTATTTT. Its translation is CASSVELAGAQSTDTQYF.

The chain carries TRBV5-6 and TRBJ1-2, with D unresolved. From germline, CDR1 is SGHDT and CDR2 YYEEEE. The CDR3 loop spans 14 amino acids. The ends were cut back, 0 bases at V and 5 bases at J, with 11 bases in the middle. The chain's CDR3 is CASSLGRLGYGYTF. The CDR3, as DNA: TGTGCCAGCAGCTTGGGTAGGTTAGGATATGGCTACACCTTC.

The CDR3 DNA reads as TGTGCCAGCAGCTTCGAGAACAGGGGCTATGGCTACACCTTC. It specifies CASSFENRGYGYTF. The rearrangement links TRBV7-9 to TRBJ1-2; 7 bases are shared with TRBD1. The germline CDR1 and CDR2 sequences are SEHNR and FQNEAQ (reference sequence). The CDR3 extends over 14 amino acids. V lost 3 bases and J lost 4; bases outside the gene matches: 5.

The V gene is TRBV6-5, the J gene TRBJ2-7; D might be TRBD2 (6 bases). This CDR3 contains 13 residues. Germline V CDR1 and CDR2: MNHEY, SVGAGI. V was cut by 8 bases and J by 7 bases, with 18 bases left in between. CDR3 protein: CASARFGSGEQYF. DNA of the CDR3: TGTGCCAGCGCGCGATTTGGGAGCGGGGAGCAGTACTTC.

This chain uses TRBV5-1 with TRBJ2-4, with 11 positions matching TRBD2. The ends lost 5 bases at V and 0 bases at J; junction bases unmatched: 4. Germline CDR1 and CDR2: SGHRS and YFSETQ. This CDR3 is built from 16 residues. The CDR3 sequence is CASRDGLAGAKNIQYF. The CDR3 DNA reads as TGCGCCAGCAGGGACGGACTAGCGGGAGCCAAAAACATTCAGTACTTC. Full variable domain (rest looked up from reference TRBV5-1 and TRBJ2-4): KAGVTQTPRYLIKTRGQQVTLSCSPISGHRSVSWYQQTPGQGLQFLFEYFSETQRNKGNFPGRFSGRQFSNSRSEMNVSTLELGDSALYLCASRDGLAGAKNIQYFGAGTRLSVL.

CDR3 sequence reads: CASTRAATNTGELFF. The CDR3 coding sequence is TGTGCCAGCACCCGGGCAGCTACGAACACCGGGGAGCTGTTTTTT. The rearrangement uses TRBV2 and TRBJ2-2; D not certain. The CDR3 runs 15 residues. Looked up from germline, CDR1 is SNHLY and CDR2 is FYNNEI. Between the trimmed V and J ends, which lost 7 bases and 0 bases, there was a span of 12 bases. Complete variable domain (other parts from reference TRBV2 and TRBJ2-2): EPEVTQTPSHQVTQMGQEVILRCVPISNHLYFYWYRQILGQKVEFLVSFYNNEISEKSEIFDDQFSVERPDGSNFTLKIRSTKLEDSAMYFCASTRAATNTGELFFGEGSRLTVL.

The V gene is TRBV5-1, the J gene TRBJ1-1, with no clear D. CDR1 and CDR2 (germline): SGHRS, YFSETQ. There are 12 residues in the CDR3. Trimming shortened V by 4 bases and J by 5 bases, and 9 bases separated the two germline ends. This CDR3 reads CASSLPGTEAFF. The CDR3 DNA is TGCGCCAGCAGCCTGCCCGGGACTGAAGCTTTCTTT. The whole variable domain, filled in from reference TRBV5-1 and TRBJ1-1, reads KAGVTQTPRYLIKTRGQQVTLSCSPISGHRSVSWYQQTPGQGLQFLFEYFSETQRNKGNFPGRFSGRQFSNSRSEMNVSTLELGDSALYLCASSLPGTEAFFGQGTRLTVV.

The chain links TRBV29-1 to TRBJ2-3; D unresolved. The CDR3 totals 12 residues. CDR1 and CDR2 (germline): SQVTM, ANQGSEA. Trimming removed 3 bases from V and 1 base from J, with 5 bases in between. The CDR3 DNA reads as TGCAGCGTTGATGACGGCACAGATACGCAGTATTTT. This sequence encodes CSVDDGTDTQYF.